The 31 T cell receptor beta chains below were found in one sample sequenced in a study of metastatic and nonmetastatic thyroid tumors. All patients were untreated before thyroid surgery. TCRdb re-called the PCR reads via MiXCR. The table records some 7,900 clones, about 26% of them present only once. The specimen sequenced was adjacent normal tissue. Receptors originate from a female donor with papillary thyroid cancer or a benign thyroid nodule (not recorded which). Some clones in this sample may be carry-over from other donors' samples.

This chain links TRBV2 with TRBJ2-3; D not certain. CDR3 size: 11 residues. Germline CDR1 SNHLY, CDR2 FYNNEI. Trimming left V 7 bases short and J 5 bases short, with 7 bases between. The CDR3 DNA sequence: TGTGCCAGCAATGTTAGAGATACGCAGTATTTT. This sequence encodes CASNVRDTQYF.

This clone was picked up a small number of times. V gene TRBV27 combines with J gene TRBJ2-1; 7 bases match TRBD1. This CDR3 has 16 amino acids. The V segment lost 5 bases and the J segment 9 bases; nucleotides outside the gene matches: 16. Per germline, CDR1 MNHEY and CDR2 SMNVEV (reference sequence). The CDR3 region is CASSTTPGGVVSEQFF. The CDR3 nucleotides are TGTGCCAGCAGTACAACCCCAGGGGGAGTGGTGAGTGAGCAGTTCTTC.

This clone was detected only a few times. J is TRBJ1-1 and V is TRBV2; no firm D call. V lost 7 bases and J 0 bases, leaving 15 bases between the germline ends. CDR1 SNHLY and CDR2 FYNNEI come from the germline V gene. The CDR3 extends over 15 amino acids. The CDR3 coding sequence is TGTGCCAGCACCAACGGGGAGGGCGTGAACACTGAAGCTTTCTTT. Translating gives CASTNGEGVNTEAFF. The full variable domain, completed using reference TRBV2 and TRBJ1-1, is EPEVTQTPSHQVTQMGQEVILRCVPISNHLYFYWYRQILGQKVEFLVSFYNNEISEKSEIFDDQFSVERPDGSNFTLKIRSTKLEDSAMYFCASTNGEGVNTEAFFGQGTRLTVV.

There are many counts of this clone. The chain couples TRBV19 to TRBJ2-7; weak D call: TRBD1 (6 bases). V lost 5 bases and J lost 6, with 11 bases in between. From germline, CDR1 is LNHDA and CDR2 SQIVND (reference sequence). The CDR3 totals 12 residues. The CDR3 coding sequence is TGTGCCAGTAGTGAATCCAGGGGCGAGCAGTACTTC. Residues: CASSESRGEQYF. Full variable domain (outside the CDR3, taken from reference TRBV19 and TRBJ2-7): DGGITQSPKYLFRKEGQNVTLSCEQNLNHDAMYWYRQDPGQGLRLIYYSQIVNDFQKGDIAEGYSVSREKKESFPLTVTSAQKNPTAFYLCASSESRGEQYFGPGTRLTVT.

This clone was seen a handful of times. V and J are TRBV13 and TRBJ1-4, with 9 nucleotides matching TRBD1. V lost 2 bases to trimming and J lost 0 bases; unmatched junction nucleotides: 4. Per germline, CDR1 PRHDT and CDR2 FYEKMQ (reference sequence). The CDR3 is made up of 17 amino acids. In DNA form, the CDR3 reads TGTGCCAGCAGCTTAAAGGGACAGGGATCAACTAATGAAAAACTGTTTTTT. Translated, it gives CASSLKGQGSTNEKLFF. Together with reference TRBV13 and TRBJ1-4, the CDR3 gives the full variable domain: AAGVIQSPRHLIKEKRETATLKCYPIPRHDTVYWYQQGPGQDPQFLISFYEKMQSDKGSIPDRFSAQQFSDYHSELNMSSLELGDSALYFCASSLKGQGSTNEKLFFGSGTQLSVL.

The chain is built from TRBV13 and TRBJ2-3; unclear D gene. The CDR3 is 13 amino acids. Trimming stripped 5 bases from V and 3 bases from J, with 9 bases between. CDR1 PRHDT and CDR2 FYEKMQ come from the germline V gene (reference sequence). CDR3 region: CASSAYITDTQYF. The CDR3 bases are TGTGCCAGCAGCGCCTATATAACAGATACGCAGTATTTT.

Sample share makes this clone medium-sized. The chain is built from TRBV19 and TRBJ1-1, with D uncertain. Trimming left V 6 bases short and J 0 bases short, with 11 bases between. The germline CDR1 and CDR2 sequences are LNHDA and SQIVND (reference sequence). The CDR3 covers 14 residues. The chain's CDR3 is CASRSRPMNTEAFF. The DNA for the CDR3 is TGTGCCAGTAGAAGCAGGCCCATGAACACTGAAGCTTTCTTT.

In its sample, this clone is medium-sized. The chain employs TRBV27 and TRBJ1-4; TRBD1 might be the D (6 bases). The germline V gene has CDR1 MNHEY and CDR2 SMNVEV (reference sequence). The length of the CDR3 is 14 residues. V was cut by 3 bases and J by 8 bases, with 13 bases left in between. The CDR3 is CASSFGGGGEKLFF. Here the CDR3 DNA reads TGTGCCAGCAGTTTTGGAGGGGGTGGGGAAAAACTGTTTTTT.

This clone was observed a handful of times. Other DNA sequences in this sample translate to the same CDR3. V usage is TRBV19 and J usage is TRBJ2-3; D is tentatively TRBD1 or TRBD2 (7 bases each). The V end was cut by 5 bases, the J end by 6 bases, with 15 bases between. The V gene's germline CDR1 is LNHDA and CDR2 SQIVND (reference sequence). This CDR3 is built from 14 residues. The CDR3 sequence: CASSPQGGRDTQYF. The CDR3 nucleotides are TGTGCCAGTAGTCCCCAGGGGGGGAGGGATACGCAGTATTTT.

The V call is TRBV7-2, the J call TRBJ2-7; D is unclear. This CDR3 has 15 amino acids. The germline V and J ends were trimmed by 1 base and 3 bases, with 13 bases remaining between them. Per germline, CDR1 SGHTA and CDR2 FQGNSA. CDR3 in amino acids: CASSLGVRAGYEQYF. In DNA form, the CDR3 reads TGTGCCAGCAGCTTAGGGGTTAGGGCTGGCTACGAGCAGTACTTC.

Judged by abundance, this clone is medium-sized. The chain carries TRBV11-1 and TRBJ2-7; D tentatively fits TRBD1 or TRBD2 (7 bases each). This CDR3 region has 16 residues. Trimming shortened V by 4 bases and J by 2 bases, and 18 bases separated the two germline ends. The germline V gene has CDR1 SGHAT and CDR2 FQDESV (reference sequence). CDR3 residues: CASSSPGAGGAYEQYF. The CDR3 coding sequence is TGTGCCAGCAGCTCCCCTGGGGCAGGGGGGGCCTACGAGCAGTACTTC.

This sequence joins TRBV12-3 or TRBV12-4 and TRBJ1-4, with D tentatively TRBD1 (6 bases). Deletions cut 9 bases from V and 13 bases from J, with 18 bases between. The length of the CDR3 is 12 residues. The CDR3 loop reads CASGDTRWGLFF. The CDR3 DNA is TGTGCCAGTGGGGACACCCGGTGGGGACTGTTTTTT.

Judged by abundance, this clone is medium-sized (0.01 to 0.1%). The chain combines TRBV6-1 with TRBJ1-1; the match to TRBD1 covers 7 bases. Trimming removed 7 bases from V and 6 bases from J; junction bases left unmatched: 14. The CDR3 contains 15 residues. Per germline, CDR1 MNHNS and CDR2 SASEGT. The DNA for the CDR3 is TGTGCCAGCAAAAAGGGAGACAGGGAGGGCGCTGAAGCTTTCTTT. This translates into CASKKGDREGAEAFF.

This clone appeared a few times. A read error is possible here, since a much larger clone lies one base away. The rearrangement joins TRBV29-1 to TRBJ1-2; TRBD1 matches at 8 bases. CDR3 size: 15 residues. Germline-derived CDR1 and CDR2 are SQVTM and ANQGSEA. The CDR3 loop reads CGVEYTGGLNYGYTF. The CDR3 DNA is TGCGGCGTTGAATACACAGGGGGGTTGAACTATGGCTACACCTTC.

Here the CDR3 reads CASSPGQGASPLHF. CDR3 sequence (DNA): TGTGCCAGCAGCCCGGGACAGGGGGCTTCACCCCTCCACTTT. The J gene is TRBJ1-6, the V gene TRBV11-2; 12 nucleotides agree with TRBD1. V trimming: 5 bases; J trimming: 9 bases; junction bases outside the gene matches: 2. There are 14 residues in the CDR3. Germline V gives CDR1 SGHAT, CDR2 FQNNGV.

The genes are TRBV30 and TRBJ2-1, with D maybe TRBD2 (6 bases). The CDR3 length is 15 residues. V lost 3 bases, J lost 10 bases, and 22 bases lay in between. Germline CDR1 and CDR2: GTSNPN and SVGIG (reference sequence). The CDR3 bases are TGTGCCTGGAGCAAACAGGCGGGAAAGAATGTAGAGCAGTTCTTC. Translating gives CAWSKQAGKNVEQFF.

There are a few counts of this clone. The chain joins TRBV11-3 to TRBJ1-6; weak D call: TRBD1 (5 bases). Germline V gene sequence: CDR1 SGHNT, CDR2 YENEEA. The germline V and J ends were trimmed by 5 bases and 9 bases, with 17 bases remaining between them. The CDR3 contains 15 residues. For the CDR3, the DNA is TGTGCCAGCAGCACCCGGGAGTCGGGGGGTTCACCCCTCCACTTT. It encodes CASSTRESGGSPLHF. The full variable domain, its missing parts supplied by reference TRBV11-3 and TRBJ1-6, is EAGVVQSPRYKIIEKKQPVAFWCNPISGHNTLYWYLQNLGQGPELLIRYENEEAVDDSQLPKDRFSAERLKGVDSTLKIQPAELGDSAVYLCASSTRESGGSPLHFGNGTRLTVT.

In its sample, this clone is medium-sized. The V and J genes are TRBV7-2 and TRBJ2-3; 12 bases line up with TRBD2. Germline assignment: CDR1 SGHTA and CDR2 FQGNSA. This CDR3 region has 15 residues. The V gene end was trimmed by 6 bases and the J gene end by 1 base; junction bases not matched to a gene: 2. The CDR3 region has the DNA TGTGCCAGCAGAGGACTAGCGGGGCGCACAGATACGCAGTATTTT. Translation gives CASRGLAGRTDTQYF.

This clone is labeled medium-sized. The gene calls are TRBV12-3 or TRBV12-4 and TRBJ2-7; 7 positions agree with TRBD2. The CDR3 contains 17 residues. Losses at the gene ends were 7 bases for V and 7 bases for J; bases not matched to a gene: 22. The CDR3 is CASTEGGSGRHPGEQYF. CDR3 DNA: TGTGCCAGCACCGAGGGAGGGTCGGGACGGCACCCTGGGGAGCAGTACTTC.

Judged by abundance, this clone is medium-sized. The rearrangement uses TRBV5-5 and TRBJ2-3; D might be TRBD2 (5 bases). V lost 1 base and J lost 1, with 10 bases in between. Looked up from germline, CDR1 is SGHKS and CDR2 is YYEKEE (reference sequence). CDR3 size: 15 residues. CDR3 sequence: CASSLWRLGTDTQYF. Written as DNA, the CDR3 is TGTGCCAGCAGCTTGTGGAGGCTAGGCACAGATACGCAGTATTTT.

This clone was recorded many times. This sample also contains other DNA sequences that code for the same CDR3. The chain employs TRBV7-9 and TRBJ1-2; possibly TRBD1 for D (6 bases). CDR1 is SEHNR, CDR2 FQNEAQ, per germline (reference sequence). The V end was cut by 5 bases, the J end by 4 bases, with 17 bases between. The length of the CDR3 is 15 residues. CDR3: CASSPRTGLGYGYTF. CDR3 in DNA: TGTGCCAGCAGCCCACGAACAGGGCTAGGCTATGGCTACACCTTC.

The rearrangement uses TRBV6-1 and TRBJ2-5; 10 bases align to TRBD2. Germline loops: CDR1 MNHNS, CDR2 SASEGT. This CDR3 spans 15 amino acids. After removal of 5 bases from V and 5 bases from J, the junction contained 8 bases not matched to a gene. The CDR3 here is CASSTLAGEGETQYF. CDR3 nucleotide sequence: TGTGCCAGCAGTACGCTAGCGGGAGAGGGGGAGACCCAGTACTTC.

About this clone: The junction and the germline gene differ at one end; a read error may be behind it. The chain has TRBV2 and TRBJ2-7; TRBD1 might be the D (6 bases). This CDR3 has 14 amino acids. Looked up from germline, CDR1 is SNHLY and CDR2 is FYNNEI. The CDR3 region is CASREDRMSYEQYF. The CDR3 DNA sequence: TGTGCCAGCAGGGAAGACAGGATGTCCTACGAGCAGTACTTC.

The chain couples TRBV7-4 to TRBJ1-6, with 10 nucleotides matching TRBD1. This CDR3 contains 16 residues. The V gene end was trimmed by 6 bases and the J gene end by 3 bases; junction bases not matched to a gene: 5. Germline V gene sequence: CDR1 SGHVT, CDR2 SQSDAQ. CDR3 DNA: TGTGCCAGCAGAACCCGGACAGGGGGCTATAATTCACCCCTCCACTTT. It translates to CASRTRTGGYNSPLHF.

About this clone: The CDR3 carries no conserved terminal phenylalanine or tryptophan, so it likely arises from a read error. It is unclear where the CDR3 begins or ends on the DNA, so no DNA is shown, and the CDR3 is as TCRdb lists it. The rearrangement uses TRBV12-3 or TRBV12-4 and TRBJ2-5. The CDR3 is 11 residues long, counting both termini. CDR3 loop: CASSLSQTKYS.

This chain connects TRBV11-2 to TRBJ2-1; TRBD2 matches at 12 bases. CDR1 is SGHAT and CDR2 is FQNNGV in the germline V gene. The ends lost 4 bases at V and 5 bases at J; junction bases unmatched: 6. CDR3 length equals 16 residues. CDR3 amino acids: CASSSLAGGPNNEQFF. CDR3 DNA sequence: TGTGCCAGCAGCTCCCTAGCGGGAGGGCCTAACAATGAGCAGTTCTTC.

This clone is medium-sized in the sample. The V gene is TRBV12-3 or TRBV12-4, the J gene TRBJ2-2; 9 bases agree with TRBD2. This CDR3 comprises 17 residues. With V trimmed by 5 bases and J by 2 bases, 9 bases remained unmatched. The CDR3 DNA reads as TGTGCCAGCAGTCCCCACCGAGCGGGGGGAAACACCGGGGAGCTGTTTTTT. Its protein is CASSPHRAGGNTGELFF.

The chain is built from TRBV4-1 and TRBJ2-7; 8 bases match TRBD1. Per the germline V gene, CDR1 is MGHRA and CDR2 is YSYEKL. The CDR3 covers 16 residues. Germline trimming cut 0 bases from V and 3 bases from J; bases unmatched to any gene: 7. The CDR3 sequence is CASSQDLYRGIYEQYF. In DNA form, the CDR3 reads TGCGCCAGCAGCCAAGATCTATACAGGGGGATCTACGAGCAGTACTTC.

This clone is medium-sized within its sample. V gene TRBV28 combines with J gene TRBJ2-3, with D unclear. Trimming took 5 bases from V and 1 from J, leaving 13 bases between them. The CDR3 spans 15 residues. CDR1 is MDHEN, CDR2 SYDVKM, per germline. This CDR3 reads CASSPIHQGTDTQYF. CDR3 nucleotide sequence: TGTGCCAGCAGTCCGATTCATCAGGGCACAGATACGCAGTATTTT.

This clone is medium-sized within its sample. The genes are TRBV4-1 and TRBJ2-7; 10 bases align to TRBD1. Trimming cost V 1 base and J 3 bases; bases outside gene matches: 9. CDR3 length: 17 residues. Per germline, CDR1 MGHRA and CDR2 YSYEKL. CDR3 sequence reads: CASSQVIRGQGNYEQYF. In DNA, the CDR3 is TGCGCCAGCAGCCAAGTTATCAGGGGACAGGGGAACTACGAGCAGTACTTC.

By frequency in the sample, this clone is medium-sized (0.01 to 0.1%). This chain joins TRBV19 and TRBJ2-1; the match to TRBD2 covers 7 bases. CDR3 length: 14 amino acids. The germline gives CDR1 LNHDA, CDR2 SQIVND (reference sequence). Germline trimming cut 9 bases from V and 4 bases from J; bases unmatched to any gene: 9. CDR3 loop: CASQTGTTYNEQFF. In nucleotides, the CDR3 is TGTGCCAGCCAAACCGGGACTACTTACAATGAGCAGTTCTTC.